A single sample gave rise to the 27 T cell receptor beta chains below, sequenced in a study of blood T cell repertoires in COVID-19. Sequencing used immunoSEQ multiplex PCR; TCRdb keeps in-frame clones, though not all of them. The sample lists approximately 330,000 clones, around 86% occurring once. What was sequenced was PBMCs or T cells enriched from blood (not recorded which). These receptors originate from a woman aged 40 to 49 with acute COVID-19.

J is TRBJ1-3 and V is TRBV7-2; 8 positions agree with TRBD1. After removal of 1 base from V and 9 bases from J, the junction contained 5 bases not matched to a gene. There are 14 residues in the CDR3. In germline, CDR1 is SGHTA, CDR2 FQGNSA. Written as DNA, the CDR3 is TGTGCCAGCAGCTTAGAGGACAGGGTTAGCACCATATATTTT. As protein: CASSLEDRVSTIYF.

The V call is TRBV9, the J call TRBJ1-2, with TRBD1 matching over 7 bases. The CDR3 contains 16 residues. Trimming took 4 bases from V and 0 from J; bases not matched to a gene: 9. Germline-derived CDR1 and CDR2 are SGDLS and YYNGEE. This chain's CDR3 is CASSRQPTGSNYGYTF. CDR3 in DNA: TGTGCCAGCAGCCGTCAGCCGACAGGGTCTAACTATGGCTACACCTTC.

This chain connects TRBV19 to TRBJ1-5; D perhaps matches TRBD1 (5 bases). This CDR3 comprises 15 residues. Trimming shortened V by 3 bases and J by 9 bases, and 18 bases separated the two germline ends. CDR1 and CDR2 (germline): LNHDA, SQIVND (reference sequence). The CDR3 spells CASSMPTDTVGPQHF. The CDR3 DNA is TGTGCCAGTAGTATGCCGACAGACACCGTCGGGCCCCAGCATTTT.

The chain employs TRBV7-6 and TRBJ1-6; 9 bases agree with TRBD1. The CDR3 is made up of 17 amino acids. V dropped 0 bases and J dropped 10; count of bases not matched to a gene: 10. CDR1 SGHVS and CDR2 FNYEAQ come from the germline V gene. The CDR3 spells CASSLASGTGNGSPLHF. In nucleotides, the CDR3 is TGTGCCAGCAGCTTAGCGTCCGGGACAGGGAACGGCTCACCCCTCCACTTT.

V gene TRBV7-8 combines with J gene TRBJ1-2, with D hard to call. The germline V gene has CDR1 SGHVS and CDR2 FQNEAQ. Trimming removed 1 base at V and 2 bases at J, with 5 bases between. CDR3 length: 13 residues. This chain's CDR3 is CASSLVLNYGYTF. DNA of the CDR3: TGTGCCAGCAGCTTAGTATTAAACTATGGCTACACCTTC. The variable domain in full, completed from reference TRBV7-8 and TRBJ1-2, reads GAGVSQSPRYKVAKRGQDVALRCDPISGHVSLFWYQQALGQGPEFLTYFQNEAQLDKSGLPSDRFFAERPEGSVSTLKIQRTQQEDSAVYLCASSLVLNYGYTFGSGTRLTVV.

This chain links TRBV28 with TRBJ2-2, with 8 bases that match TRBD1. The germline V gene encodes CDR1 MDHEN and CDR2 SYDVKM. J gave up 7 bases and V 6 bases, and 10 bases lay outside the gene matches. The CDR3 is 15 residues long. As DNA, the CDR3 is TGTGCCAGCAGGACGGACAGGGCATGGAGCGGGGAGCTGTTTTTT. Protein product: CASRTDRAWSGELFF. Drawing the rest from reference TRBV28 and TRBJ2-2, the complete variable domain is DVKVTQSSRYLVKRTGEKVFLECVQDMDHENMFWYRQDPGLGLRLIYFSYDVKMKEKGDIPEGYSVSREKKERFSLILESASTNQTSMYLCASRTDRAWSGELFFGEGSRLTVL.

The chain employs TRBV29-1 and TRBJ2-3; 8 nucleotides align to TRBD2. With V trimmed by 7 bases and J by 3 bases, 12 bases remained unmatched. This CDR3 is 15 amino acids long. Germline assignment: CDR1 SQVTM and CDR2 ANQGSEA. CDR3 in DNA: TGCAGCGCCAGCTCTGGGACTAGTGCGACAGATACGCAGTATTTT. Translation gives CSASSGTSATDTQYF.

The chain joins TRBV11-2 to TRBJ2-3, with 9 bases identical to TRBD1. The junction had 4 bases not matched to a gene; V was cut back by 3 bases and J by 3 bases. This CDR3 is built from 15 residues. Germline assignment: CDR1 SGHAT and CDR2 FQNNGV. CDR3 nucleotide sequence: TGTGCCAGCAGCTTTCCCGGGACAGGGACAGATACGCAGTATTTT. Encoded protein: CASSFPGTGTDTQYF.

The V and J genes are TRBV18 and TRBJ1-1; a possible D gene is TRBD1 (5 bases). This CDR3 has 12 residues. The germline V gene has CDR1 KGHSH and CDR2 LQKENI. V gave up 3 bases and J gave up 5 bases, with 7 bases separating them. The CDR3 is CASSPQGTEAFF. In nucleotides, the CDR3 is TGTGCCAGCTCACCCCAGGGTACTGAAGCTTTCTTT.

This chain joins TRBV7-9 and TRBJ2-5; 8 nucleotides agree with TRBD1. Trimming took 4 bases from V and 5 from J; bases not matched to a gene: 6. Germline CDR1 is SEHNR and CDR2 is FQNEAQ (reference sequence). The CDR3 has 14 residues. The CDR3 spells CASSSPDRGETQYF. The CDR3, as DNA: TGTGCCAGCAGCTCCCCTGACAGGGGCGAGACCCAGTACTTC. Filled out from reference TRBV7-9 and TRBJ2-5, the complete variable domain reads DTGVSQNPRHKITKRGQNVTFRCDPISEHNRLYWYRQTLGQGPEFLTYFQNEAQLEKSRLLSDRFSAERPKGSFSTLEIQRTEQGDSAMYLCASSSPDRGETQYFGPGTRLLVL.

The gene calls are TRBV3-1 (or the pseudogene TRBV3-2) and TRBJ2-1; 8 positions agree with TRBD1. Germline CDR1 and CDR2: LGHDT and YNNKEL (reference sequence). The CDR3 consists of 15 residues. V shed 2 bases and J 5 bases; nucleotides not matched to a gene: 5. The CDR3 region has the DNA TGTGCCAGCAGCCAATCAGGGGGCTACCACAATGAGCAGTTCTTC. Its translation: CASSQSGGYHNEQFF.

The rearrangement uses TRBV3-1 (or the pseudogene TRBV3-2) and TRBJ1-2, with 11 bases fitting TRBD1. Germline-derived CDR1 and CDR2 are LGHDT and YNNKEL (reference sequence). The CDR3 runs 14 residues. With 7 bases clipped from V and 6 bases from J, the junction kept 7 bases outside the gene matches. Here the CDR3 reads CASNSDRGQDGYTF. CDR3 coding DNA: TGTGCCAGCAACTCGGACAGGGGGCAGGATGGCTACACCTTC.

The CDR3 here is CAISTGGDYGYTF. CDR3 nucleotides: TGTGCCATCAGCACAGGGGGCGACTATGGCTACACCTTC. The chain has TRBV10-3 and TRBJ1-2; TRBD1 agrees at 9 bases. The CDR3 has 13 residues. J was trimmed by 3 bases and V by 6 bases; bases with no gene match: 2. Germline CDR1 and CDR2: ENHRY and SYGVKD.

This chain connects TRBV9 to TRBJ1-1, with a weak D call TRBD1 (6 bases). The CDR3 consists of 18 residues. Germline loops: CDR1 SGDLS, CDR2 YYNGEE. V was pared by 0 bases and J by 0 bases, with 18 bases between. The CDR3 here is CASSVGWTAQDLNTEAFF. CDR3 in DNA: TGTGCCAGCAGCGTAGGGTGGACAGCCCAGGATCTGAACACTGAAGCTTTCTTT.

The V gene is TRBV7-2, the J gene TRBJ2-7; TRBD1 aligns across 10 bases. Germline trimming cut 2 bases from V and 3 bases from J; bases unmatched to any gene: 7. Germline CDR1 is SGHTA and CDR2 is FQGNSA. The length of the CDR3 is 16 residues. CDR3 loop: CASSLRRDRGLYEQYF. DNA of the CDR3: TGTGCCAGCAGCTTACGGAGGGACAGGGGCCTCTACGAGCAGTACTTC.

The chain combines TRBV21-1 with TRBJ1-1; TRBD1, the D gene given by the table, was not confirmed from the DNA. TRBV21-1 is termed a pseudogene. The CDR3 runs 11 residues. For the CDR3, the DNA is TGTGCCAGCCCCGCAGGTCCTGAAGCTTTCTTT. Translation: CASPAGPEAFF.

The chain combines TRBV27 with TRBJ1-1; the match to TRBD1 covers 7 bases. The CDR3 has 14 residues. J lost 0 bases, V lost 4 bases, and 2 bases had no gene match. Germline V gene data show CDR1 as MNHEY and CDR2 as SMNVEV (reference sequence). CDR3 protein: CASSSGQVNTEAFF. Written as DNA, the CDR3 is TGTGCCAGCAGTTCCGGACAGGTGAACACTGAAGCTTTCTTT.

The chain recombines TRBV6-2 or TRBV6-3 with TRBJ2-7; perhaps TRBD1 as D (5 bases). The CDR3 loop spans 14 amino acids. From germline, CDR1 is MNHEY and CDR2 SVGEGT. V gave up 5 bases and J gave up 3 bases, with 14 bases separating them. The CDR3 sequence is CASSTFRVGYEQYF. DNA for the CDR3: TGTGCCAGCAGTACCTTCAGGGTAGGCTACGAGCAGTACTTC.

This chain joins TRBV18 and TRBJ2-7; D ambiguous. CDR3 length equals 15 residues. The V end was cut by 2 bases, the J end by 5 bases, with 16 bases between. Germline V gene data show CDR1 as KGHSH and CDR2 as LQKENI. CDR3 DNA: TGTGCCAGCTCACCAAACTCTGACACTGTCGACGAGCAGTACTTC. Its translation is CASSPNSDTVDEQYF.

The chain couples TRBV15 to TRBJ1-1; D remains unclear. Germline CDR1 is LNHNV and CDR2 is YYDKDF (reference sequence). The V end was cut by 0 bases, the J end by 4 bases, with 9 bases between. The CDR3 length is 14 residues. The CDR3 spells CATSRDPGVTEAFF. The CDR3 DNA sequence: TGTGCCACCAGCAGAGATCCCGGGGTCACTGAAGCTTTCTTT.

This clone was detected a few times. This rearrangement joins TRBV29-1 to TRBJ2-7, with TRBD2 matching over 16 bases. The germline V gene encodes CDR1 SQVTM and CDR2 ANQGSEA. This CDR3 comprises 14 residues. The trim removed 6 bases at V and 7 bases at J, leaving 6 bases unmatched. Written as DNA, the CDR3 is TGCAGCGTGGCGGGACTAGCGGGAGGGGGTGAGCAGTACTTC. It yields the protein CSVAGLAGGGEQYF.

This rearrangement joins TRBV7-2 to TRBJ1-2, with D perhaps matching TRBD1 (6 bases). This CDR3 has 14 amino acids. Germline V gene lookup returns CDR1 SGHTA and CDR2 FQGNSA. V was trimmed by 4 bases and J by 7 bases, leaving 16 bases between them. The CDR3 loop is CASSSGGGAFGYTF. CDR3 nucleotides: TGTGCCAGCAGCTCCGGCGGGGGCGCTTTTGGCTACACCTTC.

A single count supports this clone. CDR3 DNA sequence: TGTGCCAGCAGCCAGGGAACAGGGCCTGGAAACACCATATATTTT. This codes for CASSQGTGPGNTIYF. The chain employs TRBV11-2 and TRBJ1-3; perhaps TRBD1 as D (6 bases). This CDR3 contains 15 residues. Deletions cut 5 bases from V and 2 bases from J, with 13 bases between. Germline CDR1 reads SGHAT; CDR2 reads FQNNGV.

The J gene is TRBJ1-2, the V gene TRBV25-1, with TRBD1 as a possible D gene (6 bases). This CDR3 has 15 amino acids. Germline V gives CDR1 MGHDK, CDR2 SYGVNS. Trimming removed 2 bases at V and 4 bases at J, with 14 bases between. This CDR3 is CASSEGGRRTYGYTF. The CDR3 DNA sequence: TGTGCCAGCAGTGAAGGGGGCAGGAGGACCTATGGCTACACCTTC.

The chain carries TRBV11-2 and TRBJ1-1; D not resolved. The CDR3 is made up of 14 amino acids. Trimming shortened V by 0 bases and J by 4 bases, and 9 bases separated the two germline ends. Germline CDR1 and CDR2: SGHAT and FQNNGV. The CDR3 loop reads CASSLDLWATEAFF. The CDR3 region has the DNA TGTGCCAGCAGCTTAGATCTTTGGGCCACTGAAGCTTTCTTT.

CDR3 residues: CASNPMSGNSYEQYF. CDR3 bases: TGTGCCAGCAACCCCATGTCGGGGAACTCCTACGAGCAGTACTTC. The rearrangement uses TRBV7-2 and TRBJ2-7; D may be TRBD2 (5 bases). With 7 bases removed from V and 0 bases from J, the gap between germline ends came to 16 bases. The V gene's germline CDR1 is SGHTA and CDR2 FQGNSA. The CDR3 is 15 amino acids.

The chain couples TRBV4-3 to TRBJ2-3; 8 bases match TRBD1. The germline gives CDR1 LGHNA, CDR2 YSLEER. CDR3 length: 16 amino acids. V was pared by 0 bases and J by 6 bases, with 8 bases of the junction left unmatched. CDR3 bases: TGCGCCAGCAGCCAAGAAAGGCAGGGGGCGTCGGATACGCAGTATTTT. Translating it yields CASSQERQGASDTQYF.